Below are 25 T cell receptor beta chains sequenced from a single sample in a study of brain metastases from non-small cell lung cancer. The table came from immunoSEQ multiplex PCR; TCRdb's copy has only in-frame clones and leaves some out. The sample shows 2,500 or so clones, roughly 84% of them seen only once. Material: primary lung tumor tissue. Every receptor here comes from a donor at least 40 years old with non-small cell lung cancer.

This rearrangement joins TRBV18 to TRBJ1-2, with 10 bases that match TRBD1. V dropped 2 bases and J dropped 11; count of bases not matched to a gene: 2. This CDR3 has 12 amino acids. The germline CDR1 and CDR2 sequences are KGHSH and LQKENI. This chain's CDR3 is CASSPGDRGYTF. In DNA form, the CDR3 reads TGTGCCAGCTCACCAGGGGACAGGGGTTACACCTTC.

The gene calls are TRBV19 and TRBJ1-5, with TRBD1 identical over 8 bases. The junction had 7 bases not matched to a gene; V was cut back by 5 bases and J by 7 bases. Germline loops: CDR1 LNHDA, CDR2 SQIVND (reference sequence). The CDR3 has 14 residues. CDR3 in DNA: TGTGCCAGTAGTTCGCAGACAGGGGTCCAGCCCCAGCATTTT. It specifies CASSSQTGVQPQHF.

The chain is built from TRBV10-3 and TRBJ2-3; D may be TRBD1 or TRBD2 (5 bases each). This CDR3 contains 12 residues. Trimming pared 8 bases from V and 1 base from J, leaving 7 bases between. Germline lookup yields CDR1 ENHRY and CDR2 SYGVKD. CDR3 nucleotides: TGTGCCATCGGGACCGGCACAGATACGCAGTATTTT. This encodes CAIGTGTDTQYF.

J is TRBJ2-3 and V is TRBV4-1; 8 bases match TRBD2. CDR3 length: 15 residues. J lost 3 bases, V lost 2 bases, and 4 bases had no gene match. From germline, CDR1 is MGHRA and CDR2 YSYEKL. The CDR3 DNA is TGCGCCAGCAGCCAACCGGGGGGGGCAACAGATACGCAGTATTTT. Amino acid sequence: CASSQPGGATDTQYF.

This sequence joins TRBV11-3 and TRBJ1-2; D is ambiguous. CDR1 and CDR2 from the germline V gene are SGHNT and YENEEA. V was trimmed by 3 bases and J by 5 bases, leaving 7 bases between them. CDR3 length: 12 amino acids. DNA of the CDR3: TGTGCCAGCAGCTTGGACGTTTATGGCTACACCTTC. It is translated as CASSLDVYGYTF.

V gene TRBV3-1 (or the pseudogene TRBV3-2) combines with J gene TRBJ2-2; no clear D gene. The CDR3 totals 13 residues. CDR1 and CDR2 from the germline V gene are LGHDT and YNNKEL (reference sequence). Trimming took off 4 bases at V and 5 bases at J, with 8 bases between the two ends. The CDR3 DNA reads TGTGCCAGCAGCCCCACCACTACCGGGGAGCTGTTTTTT. This sequence encodes CASSPTTTGELFF.

V and J are TRBV10-3 and TRBJ1-4; D ambiguous. Trimming pared 2 bases from V and 8 bases from J, leaving 6 bases between. The germline CDR1 and CDR2 sequences are ENHRY and SYGVKD. This CDR3 contains 12 residues. CDR3 loop: CAISEPGEKLFF. The CDR3 nucleotides are TGTGCCATCAGTGAGCCAGGAGAAAAACTGTTTTTT.

This clone was recorded once. The V call is TRBV20-1, the J call TRBJ1-5, with D uncertain. Trimming took 3 bases from V and 3 from J, leaving 9 bases between them. The CDR3 is made up of 13 amino acids. Germline-derived CDR1 and CDR2 are DFQATT and SNEGSKA (reference sequence). DNA of the CDR3: TGCAGTGCTAGTGCCTGGGCCAATCAGCCCCAGCATTTT. It specifies CSASAWANQPQHF.

This clone was observed once. CDR3 in amino acids: CATSDGTGGRNTEAFF. In DNA form, the CDR3 reads TGTGCCACCAGTGACGGGACAGGGGGCCGAAACACTGAAGCTTTCTTT. This chain connects TRBV24-1 to TRBJ1-1, with 12 nucleotides matching TRBD1. The CDR3 loop spans 16 amino acids. Germline V gives CDR1 KGHDR, CDR2 SFDVKD. The V and J ends lost 4 bases and 2 bases, in that order; junction bases with no gene match: 4.

The chain couples TRBV29-1 to TRBJ2-6, with D unclear. The CDR3 runs to 12 residues. Germline V gene sequence: CDR1 SQVTM, CDR2 ANQGSEA. The V and J ends lost 5 bases and 2 bases respectively, with 4 bases between them. The CDR3 nucleotides are TGCAGCGTTAATGCTGGGGCCAACGTCCTGACTTTC. This gives the protein CSVNAGANVLTF.

The CDR3 bases are TGTGCCAGCAGCTTGGGACAGGGGAACGAGCAGTACTTC. Translating it yields CASSLGQGNEQYF. This chain connects TRBV5-5 to TRBJ2-7; 8 nucleotides align to TRBD1. V trimming: 0 bases; J trimming: 5 bases; junction bases outside the gene matches: 1. The length of the CDR3 is 13 residues. Germline-derived CDR1 and CDR2 are SGHKS and YYEKEE (reference sequence).

A remark on this clone: Compared with germline, one end of the junction differs, possibly owing to a read error. Written as DNA, the CDR3 is TGTGCCAGCAGTCGGACAGGGCTGGGCGGGAAGCTGTTTTTT. Translated, it gives CASSRTGLGGKLFF. The rearrangement links TRBV2 to TRBJ2-2; 8 nucleotides align to TRBD1. This CDR3 is built from 14 residues. From germline, CDR1 is SNHLY and CDR2 FYNNEI.

The V call is TRBV6-4, the J call TRBJ2-5; D gene ambiguous. The V gene's germline CDR1 is MRHNA and CDR2 SNTAGT. V lost 4 bases, J lost 4 bases, and 16 bases lay in between. The CDR3 sequence is 15 residues long. The DNA for the CDR3 is TGTGCCAGCAGTGTACGTTACGGGCCTGGAGAGACCCAGTACTTC. Translation: CASSVRYGPGETQYF.

About this clone itself: One end of the junction does not line up with germline, which may come from a read error. The chain couples TRBV27 to TRBJ1-6; 7 bases align to TRBD1. This CDR3 region has 16 residues. Germline CDR1 and CDR2: MNHEY and SMNVEV (reference sequence). CDR3 sequence (DNA): TGTGCCAGCAGCGCCCGCAGGGGGGGGAGGAGTTCACCCCTTCACTTT. It encodes CASSARRGGRSSPLHF.

The V gene is TRBV6-5, the J gene TRBJ1-2; D ambiguous. The CDR3 is 14 residues long. V dropped 0 bases and J dropped 5 bases, with 10 bases sitting between them. Germline values: CDR1 MNHEY, CDR2 SVGAGI. The CDR3, as DNA: TGTGCCAGCAGTTACTCCGGCAGGAGTTATGGCTACACCTTC. Protein sequence: CASSYSGRSYGYTF.

By sample fraction, this clone is large. At the DNA level, this CDR3 is encoded by other sequences in the same sample as well. The V and J genes are TRBV7-9 and TRBJ2-5; D possibly corresponds to TRBD2 (5 bases). The CDR3 runs 14 residues. In germline, CDR1 is SEHNR, CDR2 FQNEAQ (reference sequence). The germline V and J ends were trimmed by 6 bases and 0 bases, with 11 bases remaining between them. DNA of the CDR3: TGTGCCAGCAGGGGGAGCCGGTACCAAGAGACCCAGTACTTC. Translated: CASRGSRYQETQYF.

The chain couples TRBV19 to TRBJ2-3; TRBD1 or TRBD2 may be the D gene (5 bases each). The CDR3 is 16 amino acids. Germline V lookup: CDR1 LNHDA, CDR2 SQIVND (reference sequence). V gave up 6 bases and J gave up 2 bases, with 18 bases separating them. The CDR3 DNA reads TGTGCCAGTAGCCCCCCCTGGGGGATAGACACAGATACGCAGTATTTT. Translated: CASSPPWGIDTDTQYF.

The V call is TRBV5-6, the J call TRBJ2-7, with a possible D match to TRBD2 (5 bases). Trimming left V 4 bases short and J 6 bases short, with 8 bases between. This CDR3 comprises 11 residues. The V gene's germline CDR1 is SGHDT and CDR2 YYEEEE. The CDR3 spells CASSHRGEQYF. DNA for the CDR3: TGTGCCAGCAGCCACCGGGGCGAGCAGTACTTC.

About this clone: A read error may produce the germline difference seen at one junction end. This rearrangement joins TRBV19 to TRBJ1-2; D not resolved. CDR1 and CDR2 (germline): LNHDA, SQIVND (reference sequence). The CDR3 consists of 14 residues. The CDR3 coding sequence is TGTGCCAGTAATATATTTGGTGGTAACTATAGCTACACCTTC. This codes for CASNIFGGNYSYTF.

The gene calls are TRBV27 and TRBJ2-5; TRBD1 or TRBD2 may be the D gene (5 bases each). The CDR3 runs 15 residues. V was pared by 6 bases and J by 5 bases, with 19 bases between. Germline V gene lookup returns CDR1 MNHEY and CDR2 SMNVEV (reference sequence). The CDR3 region has the DNA TGTGCCAGCAGCCCTCGGGGCGACCGATCCGAGACCCAGTACTTC. It encodes CASSPRGDRSETQYF.

This rearrangement joins TRBV2 to TRBJ2-3; tentatively, D is TRBD1 or TRBD2 (5 bases each). The CDR3 covers 14 residues. Germline V CDR1 and CDR2: SNHLY, FYNNEI. Trimming removed 6 bases from V and 0 bases from J, with 10 bases in between. CDR3 in DNA: TGTGCCAGCAGAGGGGACGCCAGCACAGATACGCAGTATTTT. Protein product: CASRGDASTDTQYF.

A remark on this clone: A much larger clone sits a single nucleotide away, making a read error possible. The gene calls are TRBV19 and TRBJ1-4; the D gene is possibly TRBD1 (5 bases). This CDR3 is 17 amino acids long. The V gene's germline CDR1 is LNHDA and CDR2 SQIVND (reference sequence). The CDR3 loop reads CANSARSLGATNEKLFF. In DNA, the CDR3 is TGTGCCAATAGTGCCCGAAGTCTAGGGGCCACTAATGAAAAACTGTTTTTT.

The chain has TRBV5-5 and TRBJ2-6; D is possibly TRBD1 or TRBD2 (5 bases each). Germline V gives CDR1 SGHKS, CDR2 YYEKEE (reference sequence). CDR3 length: 16 amino acids. Deletions cut 2 bases from V and 0 bases from J, with 9 bases between. As DNA, the CDR3 is TGTGCCAGCAGCTTTAGAGGGGCCTCTGGGGCCAACGTCCTGACTTTC. Translation: CASSFRGASGANVLTF.

A remark on this clone: This may arise from a read error, as a much more abundant clone is one base away. CDR3 bases: TGTGCCAGTGTGTTGGGACAGAGGAGGGACCTAATCACTGAAGCTTTCTTT. This encodes CASVLGQRRDLITEAFF. The chain joins TRBV19 to TRBJ1-1; TRBD1 agrees at 7 bases. This CDR3 region has 17 residues. CDR1 and CDR2 from the germline V gene are LNHDA and SQIVND (reference sequence). The junction had 19 bases not matched to a gene; V was cut back by 8 bases and J by 4 bases.

The rearrangement joins TRBV11-3 to TRBJ2-7; unclear D gene. The germline CDR1 and CDR2 sequences are SGHNT and YENEEA. V lost 4 bases and J lost 3, with 4 bases in between. This CDR3 contains 11 residues. The CDR3 loop reads CASSSHYEQYF. The DNA for the CDR3 is TGTGCCAGCAGCTCCCACTACGAGCAGTACTTC.